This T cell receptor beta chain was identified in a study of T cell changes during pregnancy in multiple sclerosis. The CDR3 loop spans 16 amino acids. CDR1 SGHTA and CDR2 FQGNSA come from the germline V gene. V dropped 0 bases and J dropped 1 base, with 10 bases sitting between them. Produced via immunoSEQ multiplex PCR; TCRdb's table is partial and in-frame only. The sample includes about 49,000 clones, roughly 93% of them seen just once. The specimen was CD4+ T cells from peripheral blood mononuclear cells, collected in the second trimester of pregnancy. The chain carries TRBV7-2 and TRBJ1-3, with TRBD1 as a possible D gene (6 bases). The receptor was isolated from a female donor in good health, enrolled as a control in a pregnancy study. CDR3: CASSLALTGSGNTIYF. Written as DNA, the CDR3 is TGTGCCAGCAGCTTAGCCCTCACAGGGTCTGGAAACACCATATATTTT.